One sample yielded the 7 T cell receptor beta chains listed below, sequenced in a study of cytomegalovirus exposure and HLA in healthy donors. A multiplex PCR was run with 60 Vbeta primers and 13 Jbeta primers. TCRdb's copy holds only in-frame clones and misses some; the assay was immunoSEQ multiplex PCR. The data show approximately 160,000 clones, with 80% seen just once and more than 5.5% held by the top ten. Sample: PBMCs. The receptors come from a man aged 25 to 40 in good health and CMV-seropositive.

The J gene is TRBJ2-5, the V gene TRBV27; D not resolved. The CDR3 extends over 15 amino acids. V was clipped by 5 bases and J by 3 bases, with 16 bases between them. Per the germline V gene, CDR1 is MNHEY and CDR2 is SMNVEV (reference sequence). In nucleotides, the CDR3 is TGTGCCAGCAGTCCGCCCGCGAGGAAAGAAGAGACCCAGTACTTC. Translated: CASSPPARKEETQYF.

This clone was detected a few times. This chain links TRBV9 with TRBJ1-2, with D uncertain. CDR3 length equals 14 residues. From germline, CDR1 is SGDLS and CDR2 YYNGEE. Trimming stripped 0 bases from V and 4 bases from J, with 10 bases between. CDR3 coding DNA: TGTGCCAGCAGCGTAGGTTCAAGCGCCTATGGCTACACCTTC. Residues: CASSVGSSAYGYTF.

The CDR3 spells CASSFYGQGPNYGYTF. CDR3 DNA: TGTGCCAGCAGTTTTTATGGGCAGGGCCCTAACTATGGCTACACCTTC. The rearrangement links TRBV28 to TRBJ1-2; D perhaps matches TRBD1 (5 bases). V shed 3 bases and J shed 0 bases, with 14 bases lying between them. Germline-derived CDR1 and CDR2 are MDHEN and SYDVKM. CDR3 length: 16 amino acids.

The rearrangement uses TRBV6-1 and TRBJ2-7; 7 bases map to TRBD1. The CDR3 consists of 14 residues. The J segment lost 1 base and the V segment lost 6 bases, leaving 6 bases of the junction unmatched. CDR1 and CDR2 from the germline V gene are MNHNS and SASEGT. CDR3 DNA sequence: TGTGCCAGCAGCGTCGCCAGGGGGTCCTACGAGCAGTACTTC. Translated, it gives CASSVARGSYEQYF.

This clone was seen just once. The chain combines TRBV14 with TRBJ2-7, with D possibly being TRBD1 (6 bases). This CDR3 has 15 residues. Germline CDR1 is SGHDN and CDR2 is FVKESK. Trimming shortened V by 2 bases and J by 0 bases, and 11 bases separated the two germline ends. Here the CDR3 DNA reads TGTGCCAGCAGCCAACGACAGGCCCTCTCCTACGAGCAGTACTTC. Translation gives CASSQRQALSYEQYF. Combining the CDR3 with reference TRBV14 and TRBJ2-7 gives the whole variable domain EAGVTQFPSHSVIEKGQTVTLRCDPISGHDNLYWYRRVMGKEIKFLLHFVKESKQDESGMPNNRFLAERTGGTYSTLKVQPAELEDSGVYFCASSQRQALSYEQYFGPGTRLTVT.

The rearrangement uses TRBV28 and TRBJ2-2; TRBD2 matches at 13 bases. Looked up from germline, CDR1 is MDHEN and CDR2 is SYDVKM. This CDR3 region has 19 residues. V lost 1 base, J lost 6 bases, and 11 bases stayed unmatched. The chain's CDR3 is CASSLYPRTSGSWSGELFF. The CDR3 region has the DNA TGTGCCAGCAGTTTATATCCCAGGACTAGCGGGAGTTGGTCCGGGGAGCTGTTTTTT.

The chain is built from TRBV19 and TRBJ2-2; 8 nucleotides match TRBD2. V dropped 7 bases and J dropped 4; count of bases not matched to a gene: 14. This CDR3 has 17 amino acids. Germline loops: CDR1 LNHDA, CDR2 SQIVND (reference sequence). The CDR3 DNA is TGTGCCAGTAAGCTAAGGGAACTAGCGGCGAGCACCGGGGAGCTGTTTTTT. Its protein product is CASKLRELAASTGELFF.